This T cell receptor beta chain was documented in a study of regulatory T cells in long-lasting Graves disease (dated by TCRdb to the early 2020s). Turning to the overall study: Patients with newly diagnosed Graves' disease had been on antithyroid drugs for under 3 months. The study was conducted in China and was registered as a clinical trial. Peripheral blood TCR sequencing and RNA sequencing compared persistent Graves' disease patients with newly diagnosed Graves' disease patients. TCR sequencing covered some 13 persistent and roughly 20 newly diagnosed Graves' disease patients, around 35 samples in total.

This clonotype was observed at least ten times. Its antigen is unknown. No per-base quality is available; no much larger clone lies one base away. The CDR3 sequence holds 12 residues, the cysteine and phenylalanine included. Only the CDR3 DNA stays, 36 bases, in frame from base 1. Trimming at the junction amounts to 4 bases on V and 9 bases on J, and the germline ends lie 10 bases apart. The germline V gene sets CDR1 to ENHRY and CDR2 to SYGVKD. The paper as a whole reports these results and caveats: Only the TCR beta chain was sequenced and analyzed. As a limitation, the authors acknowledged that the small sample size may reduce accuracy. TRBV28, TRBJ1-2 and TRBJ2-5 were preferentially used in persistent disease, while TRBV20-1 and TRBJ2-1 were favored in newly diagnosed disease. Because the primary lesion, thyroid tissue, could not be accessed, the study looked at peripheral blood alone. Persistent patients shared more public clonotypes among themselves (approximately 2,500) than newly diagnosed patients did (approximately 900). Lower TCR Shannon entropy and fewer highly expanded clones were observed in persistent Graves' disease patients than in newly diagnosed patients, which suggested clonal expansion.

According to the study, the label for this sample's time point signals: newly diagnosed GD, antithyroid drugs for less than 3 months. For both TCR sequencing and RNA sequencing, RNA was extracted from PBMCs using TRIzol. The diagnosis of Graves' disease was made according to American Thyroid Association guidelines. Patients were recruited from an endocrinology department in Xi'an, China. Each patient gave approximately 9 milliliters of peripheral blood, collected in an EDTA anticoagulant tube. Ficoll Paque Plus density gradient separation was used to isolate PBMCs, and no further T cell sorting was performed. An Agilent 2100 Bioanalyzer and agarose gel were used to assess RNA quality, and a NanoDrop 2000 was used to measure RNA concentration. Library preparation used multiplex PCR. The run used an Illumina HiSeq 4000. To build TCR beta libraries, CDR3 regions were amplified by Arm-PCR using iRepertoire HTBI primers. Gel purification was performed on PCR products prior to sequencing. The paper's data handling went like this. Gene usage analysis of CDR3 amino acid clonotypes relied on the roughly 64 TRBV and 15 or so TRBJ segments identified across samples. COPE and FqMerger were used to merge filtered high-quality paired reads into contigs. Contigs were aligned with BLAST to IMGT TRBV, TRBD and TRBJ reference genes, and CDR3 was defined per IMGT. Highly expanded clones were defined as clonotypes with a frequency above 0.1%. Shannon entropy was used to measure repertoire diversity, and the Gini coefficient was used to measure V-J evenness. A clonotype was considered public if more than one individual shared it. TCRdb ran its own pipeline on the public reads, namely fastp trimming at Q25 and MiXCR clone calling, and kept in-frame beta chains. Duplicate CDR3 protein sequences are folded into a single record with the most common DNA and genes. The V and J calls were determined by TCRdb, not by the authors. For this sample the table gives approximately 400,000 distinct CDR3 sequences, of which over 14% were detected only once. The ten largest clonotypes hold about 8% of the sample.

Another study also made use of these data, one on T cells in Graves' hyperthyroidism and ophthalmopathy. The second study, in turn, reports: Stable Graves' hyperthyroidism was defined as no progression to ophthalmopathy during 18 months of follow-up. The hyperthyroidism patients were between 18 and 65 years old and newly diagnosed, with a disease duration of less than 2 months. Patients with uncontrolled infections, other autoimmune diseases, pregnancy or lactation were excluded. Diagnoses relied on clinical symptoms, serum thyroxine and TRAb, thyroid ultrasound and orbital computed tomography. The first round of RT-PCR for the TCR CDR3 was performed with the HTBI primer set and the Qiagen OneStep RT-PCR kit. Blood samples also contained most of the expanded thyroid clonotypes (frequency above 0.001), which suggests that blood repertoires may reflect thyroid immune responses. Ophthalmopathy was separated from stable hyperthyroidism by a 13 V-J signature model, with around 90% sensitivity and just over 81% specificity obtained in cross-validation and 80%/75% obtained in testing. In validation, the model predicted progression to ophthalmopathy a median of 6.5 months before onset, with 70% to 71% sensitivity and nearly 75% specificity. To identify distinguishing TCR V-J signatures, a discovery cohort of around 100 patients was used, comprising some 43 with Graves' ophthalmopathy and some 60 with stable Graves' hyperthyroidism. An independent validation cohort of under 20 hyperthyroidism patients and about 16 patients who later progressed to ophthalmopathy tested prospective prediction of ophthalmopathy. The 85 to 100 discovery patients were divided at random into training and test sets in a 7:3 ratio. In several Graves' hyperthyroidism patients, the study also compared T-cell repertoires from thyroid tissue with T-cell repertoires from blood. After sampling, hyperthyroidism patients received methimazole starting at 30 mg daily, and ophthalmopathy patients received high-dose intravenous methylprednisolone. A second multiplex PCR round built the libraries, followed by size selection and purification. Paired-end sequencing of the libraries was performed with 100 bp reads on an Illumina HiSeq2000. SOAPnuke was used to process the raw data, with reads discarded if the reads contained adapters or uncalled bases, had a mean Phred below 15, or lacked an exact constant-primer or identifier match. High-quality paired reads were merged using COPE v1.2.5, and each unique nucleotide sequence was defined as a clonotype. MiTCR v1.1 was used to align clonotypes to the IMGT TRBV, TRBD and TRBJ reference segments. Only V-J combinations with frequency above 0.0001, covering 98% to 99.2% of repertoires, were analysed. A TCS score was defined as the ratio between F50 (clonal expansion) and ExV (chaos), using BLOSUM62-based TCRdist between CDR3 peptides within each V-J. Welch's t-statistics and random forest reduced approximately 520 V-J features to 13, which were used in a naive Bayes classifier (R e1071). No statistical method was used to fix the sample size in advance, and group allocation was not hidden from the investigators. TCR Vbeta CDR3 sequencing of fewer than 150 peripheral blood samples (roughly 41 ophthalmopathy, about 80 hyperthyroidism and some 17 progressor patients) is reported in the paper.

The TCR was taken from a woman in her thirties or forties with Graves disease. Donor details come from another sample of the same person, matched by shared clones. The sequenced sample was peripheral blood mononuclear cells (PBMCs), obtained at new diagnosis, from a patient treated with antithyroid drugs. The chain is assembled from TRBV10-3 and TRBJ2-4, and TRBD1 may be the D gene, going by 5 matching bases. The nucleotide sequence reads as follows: TGTGCCATCAGTGCAGAAAGGGGCATTCAGTACTTC. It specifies CAISAERGIQYF.